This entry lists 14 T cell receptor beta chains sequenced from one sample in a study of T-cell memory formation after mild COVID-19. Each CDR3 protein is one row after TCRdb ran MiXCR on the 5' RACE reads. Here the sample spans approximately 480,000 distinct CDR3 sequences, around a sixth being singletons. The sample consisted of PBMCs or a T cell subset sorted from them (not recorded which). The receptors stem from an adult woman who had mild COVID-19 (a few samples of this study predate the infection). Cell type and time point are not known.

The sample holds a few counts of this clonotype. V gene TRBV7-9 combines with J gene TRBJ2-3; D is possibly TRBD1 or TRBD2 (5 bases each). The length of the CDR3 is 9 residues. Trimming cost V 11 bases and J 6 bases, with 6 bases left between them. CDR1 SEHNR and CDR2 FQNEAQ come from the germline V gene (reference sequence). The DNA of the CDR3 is TGTGCCTGGGGGGATACGCAGTATTTT. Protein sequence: CAWGDTQYF.

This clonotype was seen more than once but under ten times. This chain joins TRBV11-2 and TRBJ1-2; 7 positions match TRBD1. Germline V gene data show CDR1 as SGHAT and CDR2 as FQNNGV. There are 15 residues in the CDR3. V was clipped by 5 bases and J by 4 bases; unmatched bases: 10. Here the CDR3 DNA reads TGTGCCAGCAGCCAAGGACAGGCTGGACTCTATGGCTACACCTTC. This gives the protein CASSQGQAGLYGYTF.

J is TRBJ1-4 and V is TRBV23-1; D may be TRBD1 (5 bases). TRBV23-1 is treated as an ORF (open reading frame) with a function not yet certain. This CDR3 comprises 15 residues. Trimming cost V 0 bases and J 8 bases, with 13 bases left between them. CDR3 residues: CASSQSQVPGEKLFF. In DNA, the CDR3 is TGCGCCAGCAGTCAATCACAGGTCCCCGGGGAAAAACTGTTTTTT.

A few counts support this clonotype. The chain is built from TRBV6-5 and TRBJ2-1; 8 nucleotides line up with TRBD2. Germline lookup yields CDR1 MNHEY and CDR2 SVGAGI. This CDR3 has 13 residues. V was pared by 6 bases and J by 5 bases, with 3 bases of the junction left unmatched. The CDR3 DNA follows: TGTGCCAGCAGACTAGCGGCAAACAATGAGCAGTTCTTC. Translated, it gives CASRLAANNEQFF.

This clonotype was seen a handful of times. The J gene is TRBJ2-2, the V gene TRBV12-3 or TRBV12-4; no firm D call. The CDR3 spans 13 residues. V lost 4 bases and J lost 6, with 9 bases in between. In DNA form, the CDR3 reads TGTGCCAGCAGTTCTAGACTTGCCGGGGAGCTGTTTTTT. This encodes CASSSRLAGELFF.

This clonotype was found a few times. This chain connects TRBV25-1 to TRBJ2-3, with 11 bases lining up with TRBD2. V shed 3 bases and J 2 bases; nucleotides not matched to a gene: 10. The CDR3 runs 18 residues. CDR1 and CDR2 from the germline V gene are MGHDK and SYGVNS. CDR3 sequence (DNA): TGTGCCAGCAGTGACCAGAGGGGACTAGCGGACCACACAGATACGCAGTATTTT. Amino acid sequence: CASSDQRGLADHTDTQYF.

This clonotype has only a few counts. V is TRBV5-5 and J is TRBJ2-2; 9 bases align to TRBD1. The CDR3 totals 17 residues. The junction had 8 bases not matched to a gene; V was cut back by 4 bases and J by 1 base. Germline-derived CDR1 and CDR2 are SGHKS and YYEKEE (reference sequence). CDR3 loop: CASSRTPGQGNTGELFF. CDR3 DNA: TGTGCCAGCAGCCGTACACCGGGACAGGGGAACACCGGGGAGCTGTTTTTT.

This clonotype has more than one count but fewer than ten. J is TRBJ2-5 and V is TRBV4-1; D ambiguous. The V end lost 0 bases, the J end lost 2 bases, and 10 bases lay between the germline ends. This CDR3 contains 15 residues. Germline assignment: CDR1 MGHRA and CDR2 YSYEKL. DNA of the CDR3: TGCGCCAGCAGCCAAGATCAGGTCGCTCAAGAGACCCAGTACTTC. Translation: CASSQDQVAQETQYF.

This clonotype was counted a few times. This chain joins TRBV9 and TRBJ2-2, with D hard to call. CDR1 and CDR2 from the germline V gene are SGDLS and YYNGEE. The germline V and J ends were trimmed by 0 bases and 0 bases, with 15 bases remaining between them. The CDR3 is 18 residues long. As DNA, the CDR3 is TGTGCCAGCAGCGTAGGGGGTGGTGGGAAGACGAACACCGGGGAGCTGTTTTTT. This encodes CASSVGGGGKTNTGELFF.

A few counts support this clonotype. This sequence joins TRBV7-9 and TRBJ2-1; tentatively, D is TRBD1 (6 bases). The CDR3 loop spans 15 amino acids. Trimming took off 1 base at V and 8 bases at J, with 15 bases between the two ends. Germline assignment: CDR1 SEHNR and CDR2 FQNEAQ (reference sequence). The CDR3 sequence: CASSLVGAGIHEQFF. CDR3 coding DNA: TGTGCCAGCAGCTTAGTGGGGGCAGGGATCCATGAGCAGTTCTTC. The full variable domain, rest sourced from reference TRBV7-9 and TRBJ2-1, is DTGVSQNPRHKITKRGQNVTFRCDPISEHNRLYWYRQTLGQGPEFLTYFQNEAQLEKSRLLSDRFSAERPKGSFSTLEIQRTEQGDSAMYLCASSLVGAGIHEQFFGPGTRLTVL.

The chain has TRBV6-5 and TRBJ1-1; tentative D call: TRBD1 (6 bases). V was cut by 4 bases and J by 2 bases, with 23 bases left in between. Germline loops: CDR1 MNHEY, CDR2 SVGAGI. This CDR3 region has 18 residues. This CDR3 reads CASSFLLSRRGLNTEAFF. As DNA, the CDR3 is TGTGCCAGCAGTTTTCTCCTCAGTCGCAGGGGACTTAACACTGAAGCTTTCTTT.

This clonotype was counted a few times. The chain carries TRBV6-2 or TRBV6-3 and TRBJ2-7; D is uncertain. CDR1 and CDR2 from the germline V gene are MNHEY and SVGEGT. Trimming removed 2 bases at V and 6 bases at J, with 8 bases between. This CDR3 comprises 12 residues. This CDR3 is CASSYDSREQYF. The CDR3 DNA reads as TGTGCCAGCAGTTACGATAGCCGCGAGCAGTACTTC.

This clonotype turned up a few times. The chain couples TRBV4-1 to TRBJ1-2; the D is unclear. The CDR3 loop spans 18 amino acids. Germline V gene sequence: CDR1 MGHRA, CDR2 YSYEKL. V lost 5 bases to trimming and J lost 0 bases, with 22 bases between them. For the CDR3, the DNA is TGCGCCAGCAGCTTCCGAAGCGGGGAGAGATTAGCTAACTATGGCTACACCTTC. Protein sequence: CASSFRSGERLANYGYTF.

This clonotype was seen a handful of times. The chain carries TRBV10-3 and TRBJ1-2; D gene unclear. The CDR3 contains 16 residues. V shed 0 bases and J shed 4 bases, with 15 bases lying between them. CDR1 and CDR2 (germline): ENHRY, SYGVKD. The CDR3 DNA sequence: TGTGCCATCAGTGAGTCTCTTTTGAGCCGGGGCTATGGCTACACCTTC. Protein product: CAISESLLSRGYGYTF.